These 27 T cell receptor beta chains originate from one sample sequenced in a study of CD8+CD57+ T cells in acquired aplastic anemia. An expansion of CD8+CD57+ cells by flow cytometry had been shown in patients chosen for sequencing. It was genomic DNA that served as the template for profiling TCR beta VDJ and CDR3. TCRdb recomputed calls from the reads with MiXCR, one row per CDR3 protein. The sample carries around 200,000 distinct CDR3 sequences, 50% to 70% recorded once. Sequenced material: sorted CD4+, CD8+, or CD8+CD57+ T cells (not recorded which) from PBMCs. Receptor source: a human donor with aplastic anemia.

The chain combines TRBV15 with TRBJ2-3, with 7 bases lining up with TRBD2. V lost 3 bases to trimming and J lost 4 bases; unmatched junction nucleotides: 7. Per the germline V gene, CDR1 is LNHNV and CDR2 is YYDKDF (reference sequence). The length of the CDR3 is 15 residues. The CDR3 sequence: CATSRRAGAADTQYF. The CDR3 region has the DNA TGTGCCACCAGCAGGAGGGCGGGAGCGGCAGATACGCAGTATTTT.

The chain combines TRBV2 with TRBJ2-7; 13 positions agree with TRBD2. This CDR3 is 14 amino acids long. CDR1 and CDR2 from the germline V gene are SNHLY and FYNNEI. The J segment lost 7 bases and the V segment lost 5 bases, leaving 5 bases of the junction unmatched. The CDR3 protein is CASSWTSGRGEQYF. CDR3 nucleotides: TGTGCCAGCAGTTGGACTAGCGGGAGAGGTGAGCAGTACTTC.

This clonotype has ten or more counts. The rearrangement joins TRBV7-8 to TRBJ2-3; no clear D. This CDR3 spans 9 amino acids. V was cut by 5 bases and J by 14 bases, with 8 bases left in between. The germline gives CDR1 SGHVS, CDR2 FQNEAQ. The CDR3 DNA follows: TGTGCCAGCAGCCCCCCGCTGTATTTT. The encoded protein is CASSPPLYF.

This clonotype turned up a few times. The chain has TRBV12-3 or TRBV12-4 and TRBJ2-7, with D unresolved. The CDR3 extends over 13 amino acids. V shed 3 bases and J shed 6 bases, with 12 bases lying between them. CDR3 sequence: CASSFIGSGEQYF. CDR3 bases: TGTGCCAGCAGTTTTATCGGATCGGGCGAGCAGTACTTC.

Concerning this clonotype: Germline is not matched at one junction end, which may reflect a read error. The chain uses TRBV19 and TRBJ1-6; 8 nucleotides line up with TRBD1. Germline assignment: CDR1 LNHDA and CDR2 SQIVND (reference sequence). This CDR3 spans 16 amino acids. CDR3 sequence reads: CASRRGQGVGNSPLHF. CDR3 nucleotides: TGCGCCAGCAGAAGAGGACAGGGAGTAGGTAATTCACCCCTCCACTTT.

CDR3 protein: CASTTQGSREAFF. CDR3 sequence (DNA): TGTGCCAGCACCACTCAAGGATCACGTGAAGCTTTCTTT. The chain is built from TRBV7-9 and TRBJ1-1; D is unresolved. The CDR3 length is 13 residues. From germline, CDR1 is SEHNR and CDR2 FQNEAQ (reference sequence). Between the trimmed V and J ends, which lost 7 bases and 7 bases, there was a span of 16 bases.

The genes are TRBV7-9 and TRBJ2-3; a possible D gene is TRBD2 (6 bases). The CDR3 runs to 16 residues. The V end lost 7 bases, the J end lost 2 bases, and 19 bases lay between the germline ends. Germline lookup yields CDR1 SEHNR and CDR2 FQNEAQ (reference sequence). The CDR3 region has the DNA TGTGCCAGCAACCCTCCGCGGGGCAGGTTCACAGATACGCAGTATTTT. Encoded protein: CASNPPRGRFTDTQYF.

A few counts support this clonotype. The V call is TRBV19, the J call TRBJ1-1; possible D gene TRBD1, 5 bases. The CDR3 has 15 amino acids. Per germline, CDR1 LNHDA and CDR2 SQIVND (reference sequence). Trimming stripped 3 bases from V and 1 base from J, with 12 bases between. This CDR3 is CASSIGGVWNTEAFF. The CDR3 DNA reads TGTGCCAGTAGTATCGGGGGGGTTTGGAACACTGAAGCTTTCTTT. Together with reference TRBV19 and TRBJ1-1, the CDR3 gives the full variable domain: DGGITQSPKYLFRKEGQNVTLSCEQNLNHDAMYWYRQDPGQGLRLIYYSQIVNDFQKGDIAEGYSVSREKKESFPLTVTSAQKNPTAFYLCASSIGGVWNTEAFFGQGTRLTVV.

CDR3 loop: CASSEGLAGGREQFF. CDR3 bases: TGCGCCAGCAGTGAGGGACTAGCGGGAGGACGGGAGCAGTTCTTC. The chain carries TRBV10-2 and TRBJ2-1, with 14 bases that match TRBD2. CDR1 WSHSY and CDR2 SAAADI come from the germline V gene. This CDR3 has 15 amino acids. The junction had 4 bases not matched to a gene; V was cut back by 2 bases and J by 10 bases.

The chain links TRBV11-2 to TRBJ1-6; D possibly corresponds to TRBD1 (5 bases). Germline V lookup: CDR1 SGHAT, CDR2 FQNNGV. V dropped 1 base and J dropped 8 bases, with 12 bases sitting between them. This CDR3 is 15 amino acids long. The CDR3 loop is CASSLVGGSHSPLHF. Written as DNA, the CDR3 is TGTGCCAGCAGCTTAGTCGGGGGGAGCCATTCACCCCTCCACTTT. Using reference TRBV11-2 and TRBJ1-6 for the parts outside the CDR3, the full variable domain is EAGVAQSPRYKIIEKRQSVAFWCNPISGHATLYWYQQILGQGPKLLIQFQNNGVVDDSQLPKDRFSAERLKGVDSTLKIQPAKLEDSAVYLCASSLVGGSHSPLHFGNGTRLTVT.

This clonotype was counted once. The chain combines TRBV14 with TRBJ2-1; D gene uncertain. The CDR3 covers 12 residues. Trimming left V 2 bases short and J 6 bases short, with 5 bases between. From germline, CDR1 is SGHDN and CDR2 FVKESK. The CDR3 sequence is CASSQTFNEQFF. The DNA of the CDR3 is TGTGCCAGCAGCCAAACCTTCAATGAGCAGTTCTTC.

The chain employs TRBV2 and TRBJ2-5, with D uncertain. Germline lookup yields CDR1 SNHLY and CDR2 FYNNEI. Trimming cost V 0 bases and J 2 bases, with 10 bases left between them. The CDR3 covers 15 residues. Here the CDR3 reads CASSEAPTLQETQYF. In nucleotides, the CDR3 is TGTGCCAGCAGTGAAGCCCCGACACTTCAAGAGACCCAGTACTTC.

V gene TRBV6-1 combines with J gene TRBJ1-2; tentatively, D is TRBD1 (6 bases). The CDR3 contains 15 residues. Trimming stripped 6 bases from V and 3 bases from J, with 17 bases between. CDR1 and CDR2 from the germline V gene are MNHNS and SASEGT. CDR3 amino acids: CASSLAGGADYGYTF. The CDR3 DNA reads as TGTGCCAGCAGCCTTGCCGGGGGCGCTGACTATGGCTACACCTTC.

CDR3 sequence reads: CASSEGRGQFF. The CDR3 DNA sequence: TGTGCCAGCAGTGAAGGCAGGGGGCAGTTCTTC. The J gene is TRBJ2-1, the V gene TRBV2; possibly TRBD1 for D (6 bases). The CDR3 is 11 amino acids. The germline V gene encodes CDR1 SNHLY and CDR2 FYNNEI. The V and J ends lost 1 base and 12 bases respectively, with 7 bases between them.

This CDR3 reads CSVGTSGVSYEQYF. DNA of the CDR3: TGCAGCGTCGGGACTAGCGGGGTCTCCTACGAGCAGTACTTC. This chain uses TRBV29-1 with TRBJ2-7; 13 bases agree with TRBD2. Germline CDR1 SQVTM, CDR2 ANQGSEA. The CDR3 consists of 14 residues. Trimming cost V 6 bases and J 0 bases; bases outside gene matches: 2.

The chain recombines TRBV7-8 with TRBJ2-3, with 7 nucleotides matching TRBD1. The ends lost 4 bases at V and 4 bases at J; junction bases unmatched: 11. The CDR3 spans 16 residues. Germline lookup yields CDR1 SGHVS and CDR2 FQNEAQ. CDR3 sequence: CASSSPFSGTADTQYF. CDR3 sequence (DNA): TGTGCCAGCAGCTCCCCCTTTTCCGGGACAGCAGATACGCAGTATTTT.

The chain joins TRBV25-1 to TRBJ1-1, with D tentatively TRBD1 (6 bases). Trimming removed 0 bases at V and 6 bases at J, with 11 bases between. CDR1 and CDR2 from the germline V gene are MGHDK and SYGVNS. CDR3 length equals 14 residues. CDR3 DNA: TGTGCCAGCAGTGAATATAGTACAGGGCCTGAAGCTTTCTTT. It codes for CASSEYSTGPEAFF.

The J gene is TRBJ1-1, the V gene TRBV15, with D uncertain. From germline, CDR1 is LNHNV and CDR2 YYDKDF (reference sequence). V gave up 10 bases and J gave up 0 bases, with 18 bases separating them. This CDR3 is 15 amino acids long. CDR3: CAISGSKNMNTEAFF. As DNA, the CDR3 is TGTGCCATATCCGGAAGCAAGAATATGAACACTGAAGCTTTCTTT.

For the CDR3, the DNA is TGTGCCAGCAGCCCCCACGGGGGAACTGAAGCTTTCTTT. It is translated as CASSPHGGTEAFF. This chain joins TRBV7-3 and TRBJ1-1; weak D call: TRBD1 (5 bases). V dropped 5 bases and J dropped 5 bases, with 12 bases sitting between them. Per the germline V gene, CDR1 is SGHTA and CDR2 is FQGTGA. This CDR3 spans 13 amino acids.

This clonotype has just one count. J is TRBJ2-1 and V is TRBV20-1, with 14 positions matching TRBD2. V lost 6 bases and J lost 8; bases outside the gene matches: 3. The germline CDR1 and CDR2 sequences are DFQATT and SNEGSKA (reference sequence). The CDR3 sequence is 13 residues long. The CDR3 sequence: CSARLAGGHEQFF. The DNA for the CDR3 is TGCAGTGCGCGACTAGCGGGGGGGCATGAGCAGTTCTTC.

The count of this clonotype is one. V and J are TRBV7-9 and TRBJ1-2; 11 nucleotides line up with TRBD1. Germline V gene data show CDR1 as SEHNR and CDR2 as FQNEAQ (reference sequence). V shed 10 bases and J 12 bases; nucleotides not matched to a gene: 16. The CDR3 spans 14 residues. DNA of the CDR3: TGTGCCACCAGTGATTCCGGGACAGGGGGTCATCACACCTTC. Translating it yields CATSDSGTGGHHTF. The full variable domain, in which reference TRBV7-9 and TRBJ1-2 provide the parts outside the CDR3, is DTGVSQNPRHKITKRGQNVTFRCDPISEHNRLYWYRQTLGQGPEFLTYFQNEAQLEKSRLLSDRFSAERPKGSFSTLEIQRTEQGDSAMYLCATSDSGTGGHHTFGSGTRLTVV.

This chain joins TRBV19 and TRBJ2-7; D possibly corresponds to TRBD2 (5 bases). V dropped 4 bases and J dropped 2 bases, with 15 bases sitting between them. The CDR3 contains 15 residues. Germline V gene sequence: CDR1 LNHDA, CDR2 SQIVND (reference sequence). DNA of the CDR3: TGTGCCAGTAGTACTACTAGGCGGCAAGCCTACGAGCAGTACTTC. Its protein is CASSTTRRQAYEQYF. The entire variable domain, with the rest obtained from reference TRBV19 and TRBJ2-7, is as follows: DGGITQSPKYLFRKEGQNVTLSCEQNLNHDAMYWYRQDPGQGLRLIYYSQIVNDFQKGDIAEGYSVSREKKESFPLTVTSAQKNPTAFYLCASSTTRRQAYEQYFGPGTRLTVT.

This clonotype was observed a single time. This chain uses TRBV2 with TRBJ1-1, with 7 bases aligning to TRBD1. Trimming at V came to 6 bases and at J to 2 bases, leaving 6 bases not matched to a gene. This CDR3 comprises 14 residues. Germline loops: CDR1 SNHLY, CDR2 FYNNEI. The CDR3: CASSGRQGNTEAFF. The DNA of the CDR3 is TGTGCCAGCAGCGGCCGACAGGGAAACACTGAAGCTTTCTTT.

The chain employs TRBV24-1 and TRBJ2-3, with TRBD2 matching 9 bases. The CDR3 is made up of 15 amino acids. In germline, CDR1 is KGHDR, CDR2 SFDVKD. V lost 3 bases and J lost 4; bases outside the gene matches: 4. The CDR3 region is CATSDEAGGADTQYF. CDR3 nucleotides: TGTGCCACCAGTGATGAGGCGGGAGGGGCAGATACGCAGTATTTT.

This chain uses TRBV7-8 with TRBJ1-1; maybe TRBD1 (5 bases). The V gene lost 1 base and the J gene lost 0 bases, with 9 bases spanning the gap. CDR3 length: 15 amino acids. Germline CDR1 and CDR2: SGHVS and FQNEAQ. The CDR3 nucleotides read TGTGCCAGCAGCTTAGGGGGGACTGTGAACACTGAAGCTTTCTTT. Amino acid sequence: CASSLGGTVNTEAFF.

The chain recombines TRBV9 with TRBJ2-1, with 9 positions matching TRBD2. CDR3 length: 16 amino acids. CDR1 and CDR2 from the germline V gene are SGDLS and YYNGEE. V was clipped by 3 bases and J by 5 bases; unmatched bases: 9. This CDR3 reads CASSALGLAKHNEQFF. CDR3 in DNA: TGTGCCAGCAGCGCTCTAGGACTAGCGAAACACAATGAGCAGTTCTTC.

The chain couples TRBV10-3 to TRBJ2-7, with 11 bases lining up with TRBD1. The CDR3 length is 15 residues. The germline CDR1 and CDR2 sequences are ENHRY and SYGVKD. V was clipped by 0 bases and J by 7 bases; unmatched bases: 5. The CDR3 nucleotides are TGTGCCATCAGTGAGTCCGGACAGGGGGCGGGGGAGCAGTACTTC. Translated: CAISESGQGAGEQYF.